Below are 17 T cell receptor beta chains sequenced from a single sample in a study of long-term antiretroviral therapy in people with HIV. Researchers ran immunoSEQ v3.0 at survey level. Some clones are missing from TCRdb's copy, which holds only in-frame ones; the method was immunoSEQ multiplex PCR. The sample has around 12,000 clones; around 77% are singletons. The sequencing used unsorted PBMCs, collected 0.8 years before starting antiretroviral therapy. These receptors came from a woman aged 35 to 49 with HIV.

The V and J genes are TRBV28 and TRBJ2-1; no reliable D call. Trimming stripped 7 bases from V and 5 bases from J, with 15 bases between. Germline-derived CDR1 and CDR2 are MDHEN and SYDVKM. The CDR3 extends over 14 amino acids. As DNA, the CDR3 is TGTGCCAGCATTAAGCTGGAGCCAAACAATGAGCAGTTCTTC. It yields the protein CASIKLEPNNEQFF.

The genes are TRBV5-1 and TRBJ2-2, with D perhaps matching TRBD2 (5 bases). Germline V lookup: CDR1 SGHRS, CDR2 YFSETQ. The CDR3 loop spans 14 amino acids. Trimming stripped 6 bases from V and 1 base from J, with 10 bases between. The CDR3 sequence is CASMGGGNTGELFF. The CDR3 region has the DNA TGCGCCAGCATGGGTGGAGGGAACACCGGGGAGCTGTTTTTT.

A few counts support this clone. The chain carries TRBV19 and TRBJ2-1; weak D call: TRBD2 (6 bases). CDR1 is LNHDA and CDR2 is SQIVND in the germline V gene (reference sequence). The CDR3 contains 16 residues. The germline V and J ends were trimmed by 3 bases and 2 bases, with 14 bases remaining between them. The CDR3 nucleotides are TGTGCCAGTAGTATTCAGTCCCAGCGGGCCTACAATGAGCAGTTCTTC. Protein product: CASSIQSQRAYNEQFF.

The V gene is TRBV19, the J gene TRBJ1-3; D remains ambiguous. Germline V CDR1 and CDR2: LNHDA, SQIVND (reference sequence). The CDR3 has 14 amino acids. Trimming pared 5 bases from V and 0 bases from J, leaving 8 bases between. CDR3 coding DNA: TGTGCCAGTAGTTCCAGCATCTCTGGAAACACCATATATTTT. Encoded protein: CASSSSISGNTIYF. Supplemented by reference TRBV19 and TRBJ1-3, the full variable domain reads DGGITQSPKYLFRKEGQNVTLSCEQNLNHDAMYWYRQDPGQGLRLIYYSQIVNDFQKGDIAEGYSVSREKKESFPLTVTSAQKNPTAFYLCASSSSISGNTIYFGEGSWLTVV.

This clone was observed a handful of times. This chain connects TRBV10-3 to TRBJ2-7; D is tentatively TRBD1 or TRBD2 (7 bases each). The germline V gene has CDR1 ENHRY and CDR2 SYGVKD. The CDR3 length is 16 residues. V lost 4 bases and J 3 bases, leaving 19 bases between the germline ends. CDR3 sequence: CAISARGDSTIYEQYF. The CDR3 region has the DNA TGTGCCATCAGTGCACGGGGGGACAGCACCATCTACGAGCAGTACTTC.

The rearrangement joins TRBV7-8 to TRBJ2-1, with D tentatively TRBD2 (6 bases). This CDR3 is 16 amino acids long. From germline, CDR1 is SGHVS and CDR2 FQNEAQ. Trimming took 0 bases from V and 5 from J, leaving 14 bases between them. This CDR3 reads CASSLAWGEVNNEQFF. CDR3 DNA: TGTGCCAGCAGCTTAGCGTGGGGGGAGGTAAACAATGAGCAGTTCTTC.

The V and J genes are TRBV5-4 and TRBJ1-4; TRBD1 might be the D (6 bases). The CDR3 length is 13 residues. Trimming took 5 bases from V and 7 from J, leaving 12 bases between them. From germline, CDR1 is SGHNT and CDR2 YYREEE (reference sequence). This CDR3 is CASRAGASEKLFF. CDR3 coding DNA: TGTGCCAGCAGAGCGGGGGCCAGTGAAAAACTGTTTTTT.

The chain is built from TRBV19 and TRBJ2-1; no reliable D call. Between the trimmed V and J ends, which lost 0 bases and 6 bases, there was a span of 6 bases. Germline CDR1 reads LNHDA; CDR2 reads SQIVND (reference sequence). There are 13 residues in the CDR3. Here the CDR3 reads CASSIDLVNEQFF. CDR3 coding DNA: TGTGCCAGTAGTATAGACCTCGTCAATGAGCAGTTCTTC.

V usage is TRBV6-5 and J usage is TRBJ2-3, with D perhaps TRBD1 (6 bases). The V end was cut by 2 bases, the J end by 7 bases, with 7 bases between. The CDR3 extends over 12 amino acids. Per the germline V gene, CDR1 is MNHEY and CDR2 is SVGAGI. The CDR3 DNA is TGTGCCAGCAGTTACAGGGGGAATACGCAGTATTTT. It yields the protein CASSYRGNTQYF.

This clone was detected a few times. The V call is TRBV7-2, the J call TRBJ1-1; D not resolved. V lost 0 bases and J lost 5, with 19 bases in between. CDR3 length: 17 residues. Germline CDR1 SGHTA, CDR2 FQGNSA. DNA of the CDR3: TGTGCCAGCAGCTTAGCCACTTTGCGCGCCCTGGGGACTGAAGCTTTCTTT. This codes for CASSLATLRALGTEAFF.

V and J are TRBV6-5 and TRBJ2-3, with D maybe TRBD2 (5 bases). V lost 5 bases and J 2 bases, leaving 5 bases between the germline ends. There are 12 residues in the CDR3. CDR1 and CDR2 (germline): MNHEY, SVGAGI. The CDR3 loop reads CASSDYTDTQYF. CDR3 DNA sequence: TGTGCCAGCAGTGACTACACAGATACGCAGTATTTT.

In this sample, this clone turned up a few times. V gene TRBV5-4 combines with J gene TRBJ1-5; D gene uncertain. This CDR3 comprises 15 residues. Germline V gene lookup returns CDR1 SGHNT and CDR2 YYREEE (reference sequence). V lost 6 bases and J 3 bases, leaving 16 bases between the germline ends. The CDR3 is CASTPGRVINQPQHF. The CDR3, as DNA: TGTGCCAGCACCCCGGGGAGGGTAATCAATCAGCCCCAGCATTTT. Based on the CDR3 plus reference TRBV5-4 and TRBJ1-5, the full variable domain is ETGVTQSPTHLIKTRGQQVTLRCSSQSGHNTVSWYQQALGQGPQFIFQYYREEENGRGNFPPRFSGLQFPNYSSELNVNALELDDSALYLCASTPGRVINQPQHFGDGTRLSIL.

The gene calls are TRBV7-9 and TRBJ1-1; D not certain. The CDR3 loop spans 15 amino acids. V dropped 1 base and J dropped 1 base, with 10 bases sitting between them. Germline CDR1 and CDR2: SEHNR and FQNEAQ (reference sequence). CDR3 region: CASSLGVGPNTEAFF. DNA for the CDR3: TGTGCCAGCAGCTTAGGGGTTGGGCCGAACACTGAAGCTTTCTTT.

V gene TRBV19 combines with J gene TRBJ2-7; a possible D gene is TRBD2 (6 bases). The CDR3 is made up of 16 amino acids. Germline V lookup: CDR1 LNHDA, CDR2 SQIVND (reference sequence). Trimming took 10 bases from V and 2 from J, leaving 24 bases between them. CDR3 sequence reads: CATTARDLGSAYEQYF. Here the CDR3 DNA reads TGTGCCACCACTGCACGGGATCTCGGGAGCGCCTACGAGCAGTACTTC.

This rearrangement joins TRBV29-1 to TRBJ2-7; 7 nucleotides match TRBD1. CDR3 size: 14 residues. CDR1 SQVTM and CDR2 ANQGSEA come from the germline V gene. J was trimmed by 4 bases and V by 6 bases; bases with no gene match: 12. Here the CDR3 DNA reads TGCAGCGTGACAGGGAAAGACGGAATTTACGAGCAGTACTTC. This translates into CSVTGKDGIYEQYF.

V usage is TRBV1 and J usage is TRBJ2-7; the table gives TRBD2 as D, unverified against the DNA. TRBV1 is a pseudogene. The CDR3 is made up of 15 amino acids. The CDR3, as DNA: TGCACCAGCAGCCTAGGACTAGCGGGATCCTACGAGCAGTACTTC. Translating gives CTSSLGLAGSYEQYF.

This sequence joins TRBV4-1 and TRBJ1-5; 7 bases match TRBD1. This CDR3 region has 18 residues. J was trimmed by 3 bases and V by 2 bases; bases with no gene match: 13. The germline CDR1 and CDR2 sequences are MGHRA and YSYEKL. The CDR3: CASSQFMTGPNPNQPQHF. CDR3 bases: TGCGCCAGCAGCCAATTCATGACAGGGCCAAACCCCAATCAGCCCCAGCATTTT.